This entry lists 8 T cell receptor beta chains sequenced from one sample in a study of molecular identifiers for immune sequencing clone quantification. TCRdb independently ran MiXCR on the PCR reads; one entry per CDR3 protein. The data hold over 85,000 distinct CDR3 sequences, with roughly 23% observed a single time. The sample taken for sequencing was naive CD8+ T cells from blood, with Jurkat cell RNA spiked in. Subset described: FACS-sorted CD8+CD4-CCR7+CD45RA+ naive T cells. The source is a human donor in good health. Some libraries in this study had Jurkat cell RNA spiked in.

This clonotype showed up just a few times. The chain combines TRBV27 with TRBJ2-7; TRBD1 might be the D (5 bases). Germline lookup yields CDR1 MNHEY and CDR2 SMNVEV (reference sequence). This CDR3 is built from 14 residues. V was pared by 5 bases and J by 4 bases, with 15 bases between. The CDR3 sequence: CASSQQGRNYEQYF. For the CDR3, the DNA is TGTGCCAGCAGTCAGCAGGGCCGAAATTACGAGCAGTACTTC.

Many counts were recorded for this clonotype. This chain connects TRBV9 to TRBJ1-1; 7 bases are shared with TRBD1. The CDR3 is 15 residues long. Germline loops: CDR1 SGDLS, CDR2 YYNGEE. V was clipped by 4 bases and J by 7 bases; unmatched bases: 13. CDR3 in amino acids: CASSSKTGPSGEAFF. CDR3 DNA sequence: TGTGCCAGCAGCTCGAAGACAGGGCCAAGCGGTGAAGCTTTCTTT. Combining the CDR3 with reference TRBV9 and TRBJ1-1 gives the whole variable domain DSGVTQTPKHLITATGQRVTLRCSPRSGDLSVYWYQQSLDQGLQFLIQYYNGEERAKGNILERFSAQQFPDLHSELNLSSLELGDSALYFCASSSKTGPSGEAFFGQGTRLTVV.

Many counts were recorded for this clonotype. The V and J genes are TRBV7-9 and TRBJ1-3; D unresolved. V lost 5 bases to trimming and J lost 0 bases, with 26 bases between them. Germline V gives CDR1 SEHNR, CDR2 FQNEAQ (reference sequence). This CDR3 contains 20 residues. The CDR3 DNA sequence: TGTGCCAGCAGCCTCGCCCCCGGGAGGGTCCTTCAGAACTCTGGAAACACCATATATTTT. Encoded protein: CASSLAPGRVLQNSGNTIYF.

Many counts were recorded for this clonotype. The genes are TRBV4-1 and TRBJ1-5; D unresolved. The CDR3 extends over 15 amino acids. The V gene's germline CDR1 is MGHRA and CDR2 YSYEKL. Trimming removed 2 bases from V and 7 bases from J, with 15 bases in between. CDR3 sequence reads: CASSQSAGGGQPQHF. The CDR3 DNA is TGCGCCAGCAGCCAAAGTGCAGGCGGAGGGCAGCCCCAGCATTTT.

Points on this clonotype: It may be a read error: a sequence one base away is much more abundant. The chain has TRBV6-1 and TRBJ2-6; D is unclear. The CDR3 is made up of 15 amino acids. The germline CDR1 and CDR2 sequences are MNHNS and SASEGT. The CDR3 sequence: CAGSEFTAGANVLTF. DNA for the CDR3: TGTGCCGGCAGTGAATTTACAGCCGGGGCCAACGTCCTGACTTTC.

The chain employs TRBV5-5 and TRBJ2-7; maybe TRBD1 (5 bases). The V gene lost 0 bases and the J gene lost 4 bases, with 8 bases spanning the gap. CDR1 and CDR2 from the germline V gene are SGHKS and YYEKEE (reference sequence). The CDR3 runs to 13 residues. The CDR3: CASSLVSGYEQYF. CDR3 DNA: TGTGCCAGCAGCTTGGTTTCAGGGTACGAGCAGTACTTC.

This rearrangement joins TRBV27 to TRBJ1-1; D is ambiguous. Between the trimmed V and J ends, which lost 5 bases and 2 bases, there was a span of 12 bases. This CDR3 has 14 amino acids. Germline values: CDR1 MNHEY, CDR2 SMNVEV (reference sequence). This CDR3 reads CASSPYGDNTEAFF. Here the CDR3 DNA reads TGTGCCAGCAGTCCGTACGGGGATAACACTGAAGCTTTCTTT.

Note on this clonotype: This may stem from a read error, because a much larger clone lies one nucleotide away. CDR3 coding DNA: TGCGCCAGCAGCCAAGACCGGGACCAGACCACCTACGAGCGGTACTTC. Its protein is CASSQDRDQTTYERYF. The gene calls are TRBV4-3 and TRBJ2-7, with D perhaps being TRBD1 or TRBD2 (5 bases each). Germline V gene data show CDR1 as LGHNA and CDR2 as YSLEER. The CDR3 contains 16 residues.